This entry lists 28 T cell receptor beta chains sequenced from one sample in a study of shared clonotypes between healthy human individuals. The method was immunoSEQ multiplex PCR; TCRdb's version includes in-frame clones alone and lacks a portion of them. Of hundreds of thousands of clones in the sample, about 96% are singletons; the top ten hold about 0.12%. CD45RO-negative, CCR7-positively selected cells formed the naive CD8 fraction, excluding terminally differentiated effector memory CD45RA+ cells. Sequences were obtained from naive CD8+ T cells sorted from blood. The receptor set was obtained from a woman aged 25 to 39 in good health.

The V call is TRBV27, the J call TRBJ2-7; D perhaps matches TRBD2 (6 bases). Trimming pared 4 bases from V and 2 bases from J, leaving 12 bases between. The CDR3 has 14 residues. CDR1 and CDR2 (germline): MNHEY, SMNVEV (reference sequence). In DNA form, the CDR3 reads TGTGCCAGCAGTTCGGGACTCCATACCTACGAGCAGTACTTC. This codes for CASSSGLHTYEQYF.

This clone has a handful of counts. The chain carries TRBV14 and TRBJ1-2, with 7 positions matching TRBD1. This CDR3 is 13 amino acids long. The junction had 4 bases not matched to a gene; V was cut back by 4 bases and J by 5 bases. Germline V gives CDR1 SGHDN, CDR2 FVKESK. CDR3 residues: CASSLGTAYGYTF. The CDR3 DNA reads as TGTGCCAGCAGCCTCGGGACAGCTTATGGCTACACCTTC.

CDR3 in amino acids: CASSGLGTAYEQYF. As DNA, the CDR3 is TGTGCCAGCAGCGGACTAGGGACAGCTTACGAGCAGTACTTC. The chain combines TRBV7-6 with TRBJ2-7; tentatively, D is TRBD1 or TRBD2 (7 bases each). Between the trimmed V and J ends, which lost 5 bases and 4 bases, there was a span of 15 bases. CDR1 SGHVS and CDR2 FNYEAQ come from the germline V gene. The CDR3 is made up of 14 amino acids.

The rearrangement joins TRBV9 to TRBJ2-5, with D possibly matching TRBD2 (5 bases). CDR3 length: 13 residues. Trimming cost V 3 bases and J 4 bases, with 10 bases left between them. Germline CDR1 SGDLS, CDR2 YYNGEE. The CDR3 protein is CASSGGWGETQYF. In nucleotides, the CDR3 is TGTGCCAGCAGCGGAGGGTGGGGAGAGACCCAGTACTTC.

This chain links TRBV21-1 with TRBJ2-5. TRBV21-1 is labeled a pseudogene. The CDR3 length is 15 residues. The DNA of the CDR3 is TGTGCCAGCAGCACGACGGGACCCAAAGAGGAGACCCAGTACTTC. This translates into CASSTTGPKEETQYF.

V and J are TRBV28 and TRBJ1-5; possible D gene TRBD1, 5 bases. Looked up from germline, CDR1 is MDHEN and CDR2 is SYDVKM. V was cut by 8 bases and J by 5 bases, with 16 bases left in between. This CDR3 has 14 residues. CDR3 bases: TGTGCCAGCGTTTTGGACGGGACTCATCAGCCCCAGCATTTT. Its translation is CASVLDGTHQPQHF.

CDR3 loop: CASTDLGTFTGELFF. CDR3 DNA sequence: TGTGCCAGCACGGATCTCGGGACGTTCACCGGGGAGCTGTTTTTT. The chain combines TRBV2 with TRBJ2-2; possibly TRBD1 or TRBD2 for D (5 bases each). The CDR3 spans 15 residues. From germline, CDR1 is SNHLY and CDR2 FYNNEI. V was cut by 7 bases and J by 4 bases, with 16 bases left in between. Drawing the rest from reference TRBV2 and TRBJ2-2, the complete variable domain is EPEVTQTPSHQVTQMGQEVILRCVPISNHLYFYWYRQILGQKVEFLVSFYNNEISEKSEIFDDQFSVERPDGSNFTLKIRSTKLEDSAMYFCASTDLGTFTGELFFGEGSRLTVL.

CDR3 in amino acids: CASSSNLSGANVLTF. Here the CDR3 DNA reads TGTGCCAGCAGTTCCAATCTCTCTGGGGCCAACGTCCTGACTTTC. The chain combines TRBV28 with TRBJ2-6; no clear D. This CDR3 has 15 residues. Trimming pared 4 bases from V and 0 bases from J, leaving 7 bases between. The germline V gene has CDR1 MDHEN and CDR2 SYDVKM.

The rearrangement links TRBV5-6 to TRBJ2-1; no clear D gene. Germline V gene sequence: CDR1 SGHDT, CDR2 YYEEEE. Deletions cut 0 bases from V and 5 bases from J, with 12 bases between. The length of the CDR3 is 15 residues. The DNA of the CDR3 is TGTGCCAGCAGCTTGGATGGGGTGGGTGACAATGAGCAGTTCTTC. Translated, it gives CASSLDGVGDNEQFF. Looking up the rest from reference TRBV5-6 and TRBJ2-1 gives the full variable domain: DAGVTQSPTHLIKTRGQQVTLRCSPKSGHDTVSWYQQALGQGPQFIFQYYEEEERQRGNFPDRFSGHQFPNYSSELNVNALLLGDSALYLCASSLDGVGDNEQFFGPGTRLTVL.

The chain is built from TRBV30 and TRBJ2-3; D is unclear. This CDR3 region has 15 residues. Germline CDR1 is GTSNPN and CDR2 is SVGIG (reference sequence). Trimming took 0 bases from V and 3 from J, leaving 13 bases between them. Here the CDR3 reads CAWSVGNLGTDTQYF. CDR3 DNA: TGTGCCTGGAGTGTAGGCAATCTGGGGACAGATACGCAGTATTTT.

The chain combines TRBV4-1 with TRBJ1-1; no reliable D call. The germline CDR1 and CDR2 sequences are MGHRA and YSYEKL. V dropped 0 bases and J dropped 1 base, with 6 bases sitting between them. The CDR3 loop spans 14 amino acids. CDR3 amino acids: CASSQDAGNTEAFF. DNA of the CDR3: TGCGCCAGCAGCCAAGATGCAGGGAACACTGAAGCTTTCTTT.

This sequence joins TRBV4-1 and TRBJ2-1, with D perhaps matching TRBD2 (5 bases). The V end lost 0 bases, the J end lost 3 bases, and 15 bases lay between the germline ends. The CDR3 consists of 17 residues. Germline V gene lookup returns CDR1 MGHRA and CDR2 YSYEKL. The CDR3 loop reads CASSQERIVASYNEQFF. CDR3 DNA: TGCGCCAGCAGCCAAGAAAGGATTGTAGCGAGCTACAATGAGCAGTTCTTC.

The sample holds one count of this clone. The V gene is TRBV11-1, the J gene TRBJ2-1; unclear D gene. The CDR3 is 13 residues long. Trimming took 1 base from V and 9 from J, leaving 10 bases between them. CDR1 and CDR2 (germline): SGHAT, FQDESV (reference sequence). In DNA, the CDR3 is TGTGCCAGCAGCTTAGGTCAGGCGAGTGAGCAGTTCTTC. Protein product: CASSLGQASEQFF. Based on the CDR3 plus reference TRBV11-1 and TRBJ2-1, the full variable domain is EAEVAQSPRYKITEKSQAVAFWCDPISGHATLYWYRQILGQGPELLVQFQDESVVDDSQLPKDRFSAERLKGVDSTLKIQPAELGDSAMYLCASSLGQASEQFFGPGTRLTVL.

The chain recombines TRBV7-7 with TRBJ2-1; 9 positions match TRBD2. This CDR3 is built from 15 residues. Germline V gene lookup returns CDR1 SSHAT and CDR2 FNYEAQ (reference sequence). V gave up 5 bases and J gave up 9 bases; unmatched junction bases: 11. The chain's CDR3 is CASSQTGTSRAEQFF. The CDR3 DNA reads TGTGCCAGCAGCCAAACCGGGACTAGCCGGGCTGAGCAGTTCTTC.

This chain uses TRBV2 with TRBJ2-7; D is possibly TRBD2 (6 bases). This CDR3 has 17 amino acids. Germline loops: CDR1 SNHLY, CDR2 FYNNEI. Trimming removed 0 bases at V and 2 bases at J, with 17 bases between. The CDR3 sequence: CASSEAGGLTITYEQYF. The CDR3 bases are TGTGCCAGCAGTGAAGCGGGGGGACTCACCATTACCTACGAGCAGTACTTC. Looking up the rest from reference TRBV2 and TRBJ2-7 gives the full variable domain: EPEVTQTPSHQVTQMGQEVILRCVPISNHLYFYWYRQILGQKVEFLVSFYNNEISEKSEIFDDQFSVERPDGSNFTLKIRSTKLEDSAMYFCASSEAGGLTITYEQYFGPGTRLTVT.

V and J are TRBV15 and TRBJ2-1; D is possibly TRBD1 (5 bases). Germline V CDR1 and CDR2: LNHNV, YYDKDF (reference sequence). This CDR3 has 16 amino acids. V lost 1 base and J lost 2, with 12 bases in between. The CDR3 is CATSRGWGGAYNEQFF. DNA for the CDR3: TGTGCCACCAGCAGAGGATGGGGCGGCGCCTACAATGAGCAGTTCTTC.

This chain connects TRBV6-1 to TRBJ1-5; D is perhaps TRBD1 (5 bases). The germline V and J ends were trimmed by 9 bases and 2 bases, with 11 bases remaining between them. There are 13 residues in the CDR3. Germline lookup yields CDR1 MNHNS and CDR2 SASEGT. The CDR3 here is CASEGMGNQPQHF. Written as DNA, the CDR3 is TGTGCCAGTGAGGGGATGGGCAATCAGCCCCAGCATTTT.

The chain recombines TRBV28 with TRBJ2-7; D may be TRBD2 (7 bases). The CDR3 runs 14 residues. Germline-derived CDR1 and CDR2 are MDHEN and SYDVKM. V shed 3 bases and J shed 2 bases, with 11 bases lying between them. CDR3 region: CASSFRGRAYEQYF. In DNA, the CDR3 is TGTGCCAGCAGTTTTAGGGGGAGGGCCTACGAGCAGTACTTC.

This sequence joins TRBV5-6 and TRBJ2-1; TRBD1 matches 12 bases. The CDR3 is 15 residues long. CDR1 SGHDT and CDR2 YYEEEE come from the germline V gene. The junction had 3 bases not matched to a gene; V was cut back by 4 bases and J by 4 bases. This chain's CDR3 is CASSTGQGAYNEQFF. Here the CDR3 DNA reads TGTGCCAGCAGCACGGGACAGGGGGCTTACAATGAGCAGTTCTTC.

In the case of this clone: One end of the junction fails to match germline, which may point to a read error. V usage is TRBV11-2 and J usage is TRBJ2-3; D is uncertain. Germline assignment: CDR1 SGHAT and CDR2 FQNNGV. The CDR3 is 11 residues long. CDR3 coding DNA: TGCGCATCCAGGAGCACAGATACGCAGTATTTT. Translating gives CASRSTDTQYF.

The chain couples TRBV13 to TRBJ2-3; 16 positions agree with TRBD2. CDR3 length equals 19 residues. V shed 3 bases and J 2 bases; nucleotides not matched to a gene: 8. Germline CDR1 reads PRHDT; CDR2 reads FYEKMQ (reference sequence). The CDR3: CASSLGLAGGPVSTDTQYF. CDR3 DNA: TGTGCCAGCAGCTTGGGACTAGCGGGAGGGCCCGTCTCCACAGATACGCAGTATTTT.

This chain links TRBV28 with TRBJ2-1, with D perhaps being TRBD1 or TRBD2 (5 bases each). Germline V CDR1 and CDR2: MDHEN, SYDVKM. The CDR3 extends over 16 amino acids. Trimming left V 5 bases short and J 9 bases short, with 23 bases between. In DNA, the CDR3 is TGTGCCAGCAGTATCCCCACGACCGGACCGAGGGGTGAGCAGTTCTTC. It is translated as CASSIPTTGPRGEQFF.

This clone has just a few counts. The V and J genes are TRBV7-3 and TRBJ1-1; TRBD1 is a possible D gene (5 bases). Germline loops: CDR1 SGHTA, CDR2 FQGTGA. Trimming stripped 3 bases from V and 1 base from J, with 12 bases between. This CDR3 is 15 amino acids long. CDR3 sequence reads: CASSFPRQKNTEAFF. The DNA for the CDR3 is TGTGCCAGCAGCTTCCCTCGACAGAAGAACACTGAAGCTTTCTTT.

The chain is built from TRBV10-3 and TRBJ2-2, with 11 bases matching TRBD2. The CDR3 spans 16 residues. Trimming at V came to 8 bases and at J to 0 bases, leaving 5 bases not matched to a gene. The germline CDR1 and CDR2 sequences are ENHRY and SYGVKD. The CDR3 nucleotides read TGTGCCATCGGGACTAGCGGCCGATCGAACACCGGGGAGCTGTTTTTT. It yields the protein CAIGTSGRSNTGELFF.

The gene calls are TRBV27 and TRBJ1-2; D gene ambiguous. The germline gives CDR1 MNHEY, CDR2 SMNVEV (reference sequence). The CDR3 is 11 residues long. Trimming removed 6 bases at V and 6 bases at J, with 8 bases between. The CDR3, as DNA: TGTGCCAGCAGATCCTACGATGGCTACACCTTC. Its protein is CASRSYDGYTF.

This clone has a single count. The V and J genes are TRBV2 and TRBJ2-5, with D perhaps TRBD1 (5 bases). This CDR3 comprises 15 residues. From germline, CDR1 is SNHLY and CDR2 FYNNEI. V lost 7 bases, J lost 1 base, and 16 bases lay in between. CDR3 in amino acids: CASKTSPGAQETQYF. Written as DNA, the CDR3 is TGTGCCAGCAAAACCTCCCCTGGGGCCCAAGAGACCCAGTACTTC.

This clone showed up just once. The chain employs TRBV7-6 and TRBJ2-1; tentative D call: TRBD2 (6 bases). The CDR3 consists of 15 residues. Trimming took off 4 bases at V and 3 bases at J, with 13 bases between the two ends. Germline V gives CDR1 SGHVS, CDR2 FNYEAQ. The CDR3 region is CASSYDRGDYNEQFF. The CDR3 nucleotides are TGTGCCAGCAGCTACGACCGCGGGGACTACAATGAGCAGTTCTTC.

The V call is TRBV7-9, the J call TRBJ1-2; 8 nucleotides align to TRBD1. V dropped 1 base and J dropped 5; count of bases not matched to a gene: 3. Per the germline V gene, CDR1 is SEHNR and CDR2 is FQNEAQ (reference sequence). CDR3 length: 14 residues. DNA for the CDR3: TGTGCCAGCAGCTTAGGGCGGACAGGGTATGGCTACACCTTC. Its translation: CASSLGRTGYGYTF.